These T cell receptor beta chains were read from a single sample in a study of graft-versus-host responses after intestinal transplantation. No antigens are known for them. The data were produced by immunoSEQ multiplex PCR, yet TCRdb's version contains in-frame clones alone and is incomplete. The sample lists tens of thousands of clones, 90% to 95% seen once, with roughly 0.49% in the top ten. The sample in question was unstimulated CD8+ T cells sorted from spleen or lymph node cells, obtained before intestinal transplant. Receptors were obtained from a human donor who received an intestinal transplant. Each CDR3 is given with its conserved first and last residue. Fields, in order: V gene, J gene, D gene, clone size, CDR3 DNA, CDR3 protein. The D gene is left open where the match is weak. Expanded clones are given a class, and other clones once, few, many or no size at all.

TRBV19,TRBJ2-2,NA,NA,TGTGCCAGTAGTTCAGGGGCCACCGGGGAGCTGTTTTTT,CASSSGATGELFF
TRBV4-1,TRBJ1-5,NA,NA,TGCGCCAGCAGCCGGCCCTCCCAGGGCGGCAATCAGCCCCAGCATTTT,CASSRPSQGGNQPQHF
TRBV7-9,TRBJ1-1,NA,NA,TGTGCCAGCAGAAGTACGGTGAACACTGAAGCTTTCTTT,CASRSTVNTEAFF
TRBV29-1,TRBJ2-7,TRBD1,NA,TGCAGCGTTGAAAATCCGGACAGGGTCGACGAGCAGTACTTC,CSVENPDRVDEQYF
TRBV13,TRBJ1-2,NA,NA,TGTGCCAGCAGCTTGCGGGTCGGTAACTATGGCTACACCTTC,CASSLRVGNYGYTF
TRBV9,TRBJ1-4,TRBD1,NA,TGTGCCAGCAGCGCAAACCCACAGACAGGGGAAAGGGAAAAACTGTTTTTT,CASSANPQTGEREKLFF
TRBV6-1,TRBJ2-5,NA,NA,TGTGCCAGCAGGGCCCAAGAGACCCAGTACTTC,CASRAQETQYF
TRBV13,TRBJ2-1,TRBD1,NA,TGTGCCAGCAGCTCTGCGGACAGGGGACATGAGCAGTTCTTC,CASSSADRGHEQFF
TRBV5-1,TRBJ1-2,TRBD1,NA,TGCGCCAGCAGCTTGGGGACAGGGATCAATGGCTACACCTTC,CASSLGTGINGYTF
TRBV6-1,TRBJ1-2,NA,NA,TGTGCCAGCAGTGAAGCCCAGGGGTTTGGCTATGGCTACACCTTC,CASSEAQGFGYGYTF
TRBV4-1,TRBJ2-1,TRBD2,few,TGCGCCAGCAGCCAAGAATCGGCTAGCGGCAATGAGCAGTTCTTC,CASSQESASGNEQFF
TRBV10-2,TRBJ2-1,TRBD2,NA,TGCGCCAGCAGAAGAGCGGGAGGGGCAAACAATGAGCAGTTCTTC,CASRRAGGANNEQFF
TRBV30,TRBJ2-3,TRBD1,NA,TGTGCCTGGAGCCCCGGGACAGGGACGTTAGATACGCAGTATTTT,CAWSPGTGTLDTQYF
TRBV7-6,TRBJ2-7,NA,NA,TGTGCCAGCAGCTTAGGCCGGGGCTACGAGCAGTACTTC,CASSLGRGYEQYF
TRBV7-2,TRBJ2-7,NA,once,TGTGCCAGCAGACAGCCGGGGGGCGAAAAAACCTACGAGCAGTACTTC,CASRQPGGEKTYEQYF
TRBV10-1,TRBJ1-5,NA,NA,TGCGCCAGCAGTTGCCAGGACTATAGCAATCAGCCCCAGCATTTT,CASSCQDYSNQPQHF
TRBV28,TRBJ2-7,TRBD1,NA,TGTGCCAGCAGCCTCCGGGACAGGGCTTTCGAGCAGTACTTC,CASSLRDRAFEQYF
TRBV6-5,TRBJ2-2,NA,NA,TGTGCCAGCAGTTACCTGATGAGCACCGGGGAGCTGTTTTTT,CASSYLMSTGELFF
TRBV19,TRBJ1-2,TRBD1,once,TGTGCCAGTAGCTCACAGGGGGTAGGGTATGGCTACACCTTC,CASSSQGVGYGYTF
TRBV19,TRBJ2-1,TRBD2,NA,TGTGCCAGTAGTTTCGGGACTATAGGCCCCAATGAGCAGTTCTTC,CASSFGTIGPNEQFF
TRBV7-9,TRBJ2-7,TRBD1,NA,TGTGCCAGCAGCTTAGCCGGACAGGCCTACGAGCAGTACTTC,CASSLAGQAYEQYF
TRBV6-1,TRBJ2-1,TRBD1,NA,TGTGCCAGCAGTGAAACGGACCTACAGGGGCATGAGCAGTTCTTC,CASSETDLQGHEQFF
TRBV27,TRBJ1-2,NA,once,TGTGCCAGCAGTTTATATCAGGGCAACTATGGCTACACCTTC,CASSLYQGNYGYTF
TRBV2,TRBJ2-2,TRBD2,NA,TGTGCCAGCCGCGGTAGCGGGAGTATCGGGGAGCTGTTTTTT,CASRGSGSIGELFF
TRBV7-6,TRBJ1-5,NA,NA,TGTGCCAGCCCGGGGTTGGCGGTCCAGCCCCAGCATTTT,CASPGLAVQPQHF